This TCR beta chain was sequenced during a study of CXCR3-negative and CXCR3-positive naive CD8 T cells. Notes on the study in general: The level of CXCR3 expression partially decreased after cryopreservation; the majority of assays used fresh PBMCs. The study found more hydrophobic TRB CDR3s in CXCR3-positive naive cells than in CXCR3-negative naive cells. Diversity proved comparably high across both naive subsets and much lower in memory CD8+ cells. Naive CXCR3-positive and CXCR3-negative cells shared TRBV-TRBJ usage; memory cells diverged.

The authors gated naive CD8+ T cells as CD45RO-CCR7+CD27+CD95-. Each TRB cDNA library was prepared by 5' RACE (with UMI labels). TCRdb re-called the 5' RACE reads; every CDR3 protein appears as one record, without DNA. The sample data list 130,000 to 150,000 distinct CDR3 sequences. A note on this clonotype: Its target is unknown.

The CDR3 has 13 amino acids. Germline CDR1 and CDR2: MNHEY and SMNVEV (reference sequence). This clonotype originated in a human donor in good health. Some clones in this sample may be carry-over from other donors' samples. The chain employs TRBV27 and TRBJ2-7; no DNA is available, so the TRBD1 call from TCRdb remains unchecked. The sample taken for sequencing was naive CXCR3+ CD8+ T cells from blood. Regarding subset: CD45RO-CCR7+CD27+CD95- naive CD8+ T cells expressing CXCR3 (TNR3+). The CDR3: CASSFFPTYEQYF.